These T cell receptor beta chains were read from a single sample in a study of T cells after yellow fever vaccination. TCRdb redid the calling of the 5' RACE reads with MiXCR, one entry per CDR3 protein. The sample lists about 550,000 distinct CDR3 sequences, 15% to 20% occurring once. The material was PBMCs, obtained 15 days after the yellow fever booster vaccination. These receptors were obtained from a man aged 25-40 years who received the YFV17D yellow fever vaccine. Each CDR3 is given with its conserved first and last residue. The order of the fields is J gene, V gene, clone size, D gene, CDR3 protein, CDR3 DNA. D genes are given only for firm matches. Some rows mark clone size as missing; the rest say once, few, many or name a class of expanded clone.

j_gene: TRBJ2-1; v_gene: TRBV20-1; abundance: few; d_gene: TRBD2; CDR3aa: CQTRAGASGEQFF; CDR3nt: TGCCAGACAAGAGCGGGGGCAAGTGGTGAGCAGTTCTTC
j_gene: TRBJ2-1; v_gene: TRBV5-1; abundance: few; d_gene: NA; CDR3aa: CASSPDLAEQFF; CDR3nt: TGCGCCAGCAGCCCCGATCTGGCGGAGCAGTTCTTC
j_gene: TRBJ2-1; v_gene: TRBV7-8; abundance: NA; d_gene: TRBD2; CDR3aa: CASSPGLAGGSHEQFF; CDR3nt: TGTGCCAGCAGCCCGGGACTAGCGGGAGGGTCGCATGAGCAGTTCTTC
j_gene: TRBJ2-1; v_gene: TRBV5-1; abundance: NA; d_gene: NA; CDR3aa: CASSLGQAASEQFF; CDR3nt: TGCGCCAGCAGCTTGGGACAAGCAGCGAGTGAGCAGTTCTTC
j_gene: TRBJ2-1; v_gene: TRBV2; abundance: few; d_gene: NA; CDR3aa: CASKADPYNEQFF; CDR3nt: TGTGCCAGCAAGGCAGATCCTTACAATGAGCAGTTCTTC
j_gene: TRBJ2-3; v_gene: TRBV5-1; abundance: few; d_gene: NA; CDR3aa: CASSSTGDTQYF; CDR3nt: TGCGCCAGCAGCTCGACCGGGGATACGCAGTATTTT
j_gene: TRBJ2-3; v_gene: TRBV9; abundance: few; d_gene: TRBD2; CDR3aa: CASSVSGSGDTQYF; CDR3nt: TGTGCCAGCAGCGTTAGCGGGAGTGGAGATACGCAGTATTTT
j_gene: TRBJ2-7; v_gene: TRBV3-1; abundance: few; d_gene: NA; CDR3aa: CASSQELASEQYF; CDR3nt: TGTGCCAGCAGCCAAGAGCTTGCTAGCGAGCAGTACTTC
j_gene: TRBJ2-3; v_gene: TRBV20-1; abundance: NA; d_gene: NA; CDR3aa: CSAQVAGTDTQYF; CDR3nt: TGCAGTGCCCAGGTGGCGGGAACAGATACGCAGTATTTT
j_gene: TRBJ2-7; v_gene: TRBV20-1; abundance: NA; d_gene: TRBD1; CDR3aa: CSARDEGAGTGDYEQYF; CDR3nt: TGCAGTGCTAGAGATGAAGGGGCCGGGACAGGAGATTACGAGCAGTACTTC
j_gene: TRBJ2-3; v_gene: TRBV4-2; abundance: NA; d_gene: TRBD1; CDR3aa: CASSRPPFDRVYKGSDTDTQYF; CDR3nt: TGTGCCAGCAGCCGTCCTCCTTTTGACAGGGTGTATAAAGGGAGTGACACAGATACGCAGTATTTT
j_gene: TRBJ1-1; v_gene: TRBV11-2; abundance: NA; d_gene: NA; CDR3aa: CASSLGDRFGGTEAFF; CDR3nt: TGTGCCAGCAGCTTAGGAGACAGATTCGGGGGCACTGAAGCTTTCTTT
j_gene: TRBJ2-7; v_gene: TRBV18; abundance: NA; d_gene: NA; CDR3aa: CASSPRGGGEQYF; CDR3nt: TGTGCCAGCTCACCCCGGGGAGGGGGCGAGCAGTACTTC
j_gene: TRBJ2-2; v_gene: TRBV18; abundance: NA; d_gene: NA; CDR3aa: CASSRLTNTGELFF; CDR3nt: TGTGCCAGCTCCCGACTAACCAACACCGGGGAGCTGTTTTTT
j_gene: TRBJ2-3; v_gene: TRBV20-1; abundance: NA; d_gene: NA; CDR3aa: CSAPARGESDTQYF; CDR3nt: TGCAGTGCACCGGCCCGGGGAGAATCAGATACGCAGTATTTT
j_gene: TRBJ2-3; v_gene: TRBV7-9; abundance: few; d_gene: NA; CDR3aa: CASSLERSSTDTQYF; CDR3nt: TGTGCCAGCAGCTTAGAGCGGAGCTCCACAGATACGCAGTATTTT
j_gene: TRBJ2-7; v_gene: TRBV5-1; abundance: NA; d_gene: TRBD2; CDR3aa: CASSIREGSSYEQYF; CDR3nt: TGCGCCAGCAGCATACGGGAGGGGAGCTCCTACGAGCAGTACTTC
j_gene: TRBJ2-1; v_gene: TRBV6-1; abundance: few; d_gene: NA; CDR3aa: CASWGGGDRGINEQFF; CDR3nt: TGTGCCAGTTGGGGAGGGGGCGACCGTGGAATCAATGAGCAGTTCTTC
j_gene: TRBJ2-5; v_gene: TRBV7-9; abundance: NA; d_gene: NA; CDR3aa: CASSLARTEETQYF; CDR3nt: TGTGCCAGCAGCTTAGCTCGGACCGAAGAGACCCAGTACTTC
j_gene: TRBJ2-3; v_gene: TRBV6-5; abundance: NA; d_gene: NA; CDR3aa: CASSYGGGPTDTQYF; CDR3nt: TGTGCCAGCAGTTATGGCGGAGGCCCCACAGATACGCAGTATTTT
j_gene: TRBJ1-6; v_gene: TRBV20-1; abundance: many; d_gene: TRBD1; CDR3aa: CSARAQGQGGNSPLHF; CDR3nt: TGCAGTGCTAGGGCTCAAGGACAGGGAGGCAATTCACCCCTCCACTTT
j_gene: TRBJ2-6; v_gene: TRBV9; abundance: NA; d_gene: NA; CDR3aa: CASGEYVLTF; CDR3nt: TGTGCCAGCGGAGAGTACGTCCTGACTTTC
j_gene: TRBJ2-5; v_gene: TRBV7-2; abundance: few; d_gene: NA; CDR3aa: CASSLVRLPSKQETQYF; CDR3nt: TGTGCCAGCAGCTTAGTACGCTTGCCGAGCAAACAAGAGACCCAGTACTTC
j_gene: TRBJ2-2; v_gene: TRBV6-2/TRBV6-3; abundance: NA; d_gene: NA; CDR3aa: CASLEAESNTGELFF; CDR3nt: TGTGCCAGCCTGGAGGCGGAGTCGAACACCGGGGAGCTGTTTTTT